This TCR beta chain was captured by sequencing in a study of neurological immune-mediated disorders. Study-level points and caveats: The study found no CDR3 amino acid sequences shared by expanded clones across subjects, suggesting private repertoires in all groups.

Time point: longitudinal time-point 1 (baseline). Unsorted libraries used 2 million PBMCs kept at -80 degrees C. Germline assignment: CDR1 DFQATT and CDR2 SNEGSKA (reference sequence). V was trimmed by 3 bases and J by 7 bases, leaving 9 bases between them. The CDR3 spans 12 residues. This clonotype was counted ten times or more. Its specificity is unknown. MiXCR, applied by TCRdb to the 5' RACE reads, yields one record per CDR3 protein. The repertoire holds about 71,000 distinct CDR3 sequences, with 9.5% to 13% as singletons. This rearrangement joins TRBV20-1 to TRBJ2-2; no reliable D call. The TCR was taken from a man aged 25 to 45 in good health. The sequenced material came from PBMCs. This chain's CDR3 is CSASQGYGELFF. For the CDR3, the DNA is TGCAGTGCTAGTCAAGGTTACGGGGAGCTGTTTTTT.